These 26 T cell receptor beta chains were all obtained from the same sample, sequenced in a study of beta chain features in type 1 diabetes. Overall study results and limits: Within each of all four CD4+ subsets, Type 1 diabetes patients had TCRB CDR3s that were moderately but significantly shorter.

These TCRs are of unknown antigen specificity. Investigators reverse transcribed all isolated RNA, so they sequenced expressed TCRB transcripts. Profiled with immunoSEQ multiplex PCR; TCRdb holds only in-frame clones, not every one. Among 400,000 or so clones, 8% to 10% were seen once, and the ten largest hold about 0.6%. Sample: central memory CD4+ T cells from blood. Source of these receptors: a man aged 25 to 40 with type 1 diabetes.

This clone was detected a few times. The chain joins TRBV6-6 to TRBJ2-3; D remains unclear. The CDR3 runs to 15 residues. V was clipped by 0 bases and J by 2 bases, with 9 bases between them. CDR1 and CDR2 from the germline V gene are MNHNY and SVGAGI (reference sequence). CDR3 amino acids: CASSYSNFPTDTQYF. As DNA, the CDR3 is TGTGCCAGCAGTTACTCGAATTTTCCCACAGATACGCAGTATTTT.

This clone appeared many times. The V and J genes are TRBV11-2 and TRBJ2-7; 8 bases agree with TRBD2. Per germline, CDR1 SGHAT and CDR2 FQNNGV. The CDR3 sequence is 18 residues long. J gave up 5 bases and V 5 bases, and 20 bases lay outside the gene matches. The CDR3 bases are TGTGCCAGCAGCCCCGCAAGACCGGGACTAGGGGCCTACAACGAGCAGTACTTC. Translating gives CASSPARPGLGAYNEQYF.

The V and J genes are TRBV5-1 and TRBJ1-1; 8 bases fit TRBD1. Looked up from germline, CDR1 is SGHRS and CDR2 is YFSETQ. The CDR3 length is 16 residues. With 2 bases clipped from V and 1 base from J, the junction kept 7 bases outside the gene matches. CDR3 nucleotides: TGCGCCAGCAGCTTCGGACCGACAGGGGAGAACACTGAAGCTTTCTTT. This encodes CASSFGPTGENTEAFF.

This clone was detected many times. The V and J genes are TRBV29-1 and TRBJ2-4; D is unclear. The V gene lost 5 bases and the J gene lost 0 bases, with 8 bases spanning the gap. Germline V gives CDR1 SQVTM, CDR2 ANQGSEA. The CDR3 spans 13 residues. This chain's CDR3 is CSVSTLAKNIQYF. Here the CDR3 DNA reads TGCAGCGTTTCGACCCTAGCCAAAAACATTCAGTACTTC.

The chain recombines TRBV7-9 with TRBJ2-1, with 7 bases fitting TRBD1. The J segment lost 4 bases and the V segment lost 5 bases, leaving 8 bases of the junction unmatched. This CDR3 comprises 15 residues. Germline V lookup: CDR1 SEHNR, CDR2 FQNEAQ (reference sequence). The CDR3 here is CASSPDRVGYNEQFF. The CDR3 DNA sequence: TGTGCCAGCAGCCCAGACAGGGTTGGGTACAATGAGCAGTTCTTC.

This clone occurred a few times. The V call is TRBV27, the J call TRBJ2-7; tentative D call: TRBD1 (5 bases). Trimming removed 2 bases at V and 1 base at J, with 12 bases between. Looked up from germline, CDR1 is MNHEY and CDR2 is SMNVEV (reference sequence). The CDR3 covers 15 residues. The CDR3 DNA follows: TGTGCCAGCAGTTTAATGACAGCAAATTCCTACGAGCAGTACTTC. This sequence encodes CASSLMTANSYEQYF.

In this sample, this clone turned up many times. This chain connects TRBV2 to TRBJ2-3, with 8 nucleotides matching TRBD2. The V gene end was trimmed by 6 bases and the J gene end by 6 bases; junction bases not matched to a gene: 5. This CDR3 has 13 residues. Germline CDR1 SNHLY, CDR2 FYNNEI. For the CDR3, the DNA is TGTGCCAGCAGGGGACTAGGTGGCGATACGCAGTATTTT. Protein: CASRGLGGDTQYF. The entire variable domain, with the rest obtained from reference TRBV2 and TRBJ2-3, is as follows: EPEVTQTPSHQVTQMGQEVILRCVPISNHLYFYWYRQILGQKVEFLVSFYNNEISEKSEIFDDQFSVERPDGSNFTLKIRSTKLEDSAMYFCASRGLGGDTQYFGPGTRLTVL.

V gene TRBV27 combines with J gene TRBJ2-6; TRBD1 might be the D (7 bases). With 6 bases removed from V and 2 bases from J, the gap between germline ends came to 14 bases. The CDR3 loop spans 16 amino acids. Germline CDR1 MNHEY, CDR2 SMNVEV (reference sequence). Written as DNA, the CDR3 is TGTGCCAGCAGCCAGGGGGGTCTAACTGGGGCCAACGTCCTGACTTTC. It codes for CASSQGGLTGANVLTF.

This clone was seen a few times. V usage is TRBV11-2 and J usage is TRBJ1-1, with TRBD1 matching over 7 bases. V shed 5 bases and J 2 bases; nucleotides not matched to a gene: 2. The CDR3 sequence is 13 residues long. CDR1 and CDR2 (germline): SGHAT, FQNNGV. The CDR3 DNA is TGTGCCAGCAGCCGACAGGGTAACACTGAAGCTTTCTTT. Its protein product is CASSRQGNTEAFF.

DNA of the CDR3: TGCGCCAGAAACCTATCCACAGGGATCTCCTACGAGCAGTACTTC. Translation: CARNLSTGISYEQYF. This sequence joins TRBV4-1 and TRBJ2-7, with D tentatively TRBD1 (6 bases). Germline values: CDR1 MGHRA, CDR2 YSYEKL. This CDR3 comprises 15 residues. V was trimmed by 9 bases and J by 0 bases, leaving 18 bases between them.

This clone was observed a few times. The CDR3 DNA reads as TGTGCCAGCAGATGGGACTTCTCCTACAATGAGCAGTTCTTC. This gives the protein CASRWDFSYNEQFF. The chain is built from TRBV27 and TRBJ2-1, with a possible D match to TRBD2 (6 bases). V lost 6 bases and J 0 bases, leaving 9 bases between the germline ends. The CDR3 has 14 residues. Germline loops: CDR1 MNHEY, CDR2 SMNVEV (reference sequence).

The rearrangement links TRBV7-2 to TRBJ2-7; possibly TRBD2 for D (6 bases). CDR3 length: 15 residues. Trimming took 5 bases from V and 2 from J, leaving 16 bases between them. Per germline, CDR1 SGHTA and CDR2 FQGNSA. The CDR3, as DNA: TGTGCCAGCAGCGCAACCGGGACTCCGACCTACGAGCAGTACTTC. The encoded protein is CASSATGTPTYEQYF.

This clone was seen a handful of times. The chain is built from TRBV28 and TRBJ2-3, with D possibly being TRBD1 or TRBD2 (6 bases each). CDR1 and CDR2 from the germline V gene are MDHEN and SYDVKM. CDR3 size: 14 residues. Deletions cut 8 bases from V and 6 bases from J, with 18 bases between. The CDR3 here is CASVNYGGRDTQYF. The DNA of the CDR3 is TGTGCCAGCGTAAACTACGGGGGCCGGGATACGCAGTATTTT.

The chain employs TRBV5-1 and TRBJ1-1, with 8 bases fitting TRBD1. The CDR3 totals 14 residues. Germline CDR1 SGHRS, CDR2 YFSETQ. The V segment lost 1 base and the J segment 4 bases; nucleotides outside the gene matches: 3. The DNA for the CDR3 is TGCGCCAGCAGCTTGCAGGGGGCGGCCACTGAAGCTTTCTTT. Amino acids: CASSLQGAATEAFF.

This clone was seen a few times. The chain couples TRBV11-2 to TRBJ1-1, with D possibly TRBD1 on 6 matching bases. The CDR3 loop spans 14 amino acids. Trimming cost V 1 base and J 11 bases, with 17 bases left between them. CDR1 and CDR2 (germline): SGHAT, FQNNGV. CDR3 in amino acids: CASSLGQAAHVAFF. The CDR3, as DNA: TGTGCCAGCAGCTTAGGACAGGCCGCGCATGTGGCTTTCTTT.

The V and J genes are TRBV27 and TRBJ1-1; 10 bases map to TRBD1. V gave up 2 bases and J gave up 0 bases; unmatched junction bases: 9. The V gene's germline CDR1 is MNHEY and CDR2 SMNVEV (reference sequence). This CDR3 has 18 residues. The CDR3 coding sequence is TGTGCCAGCAGTTTAATGCCCGGGACAGGGGCCATGAACACTGAAGCTTTCTTT. Encoded protein: CASSLMPGTGAMNTEAFF.

This clone occurred many times. The chain couples TRBV18 to TRBJ1-1, with D uncertain. Trimming left V 1 base short and J 3 bases short, with 6 bases between. Germline CDR1 is KGHSH and CDR2 is LQKENI. The CDR3 contains 13 residues. DNA of the CDR3: TGTGCCAGCTCACCACGGCACGACACTGAAGCTTTCTTT. Protein product: CASSPRHDTEAFF. The full variable domain, in which reference TRBV18 and TRBJ1-1 provide the parts outside the CDR3, is NAGVMQNPRHLVRRRGQEARLRCSPMKGHSHVYWYRQLPEEGLKFMVYLQKENIIDESGMPKERFSAEFPKEGPSILRIQQVVRGDSAAYFCASSPRHDTEAFFGQGTRLTVV.

V is TRBV2 and J is TRBJ2-7, with 11 nucleotides matching TRBD2. Trimming removed 7 bases from V and 6 bases from J; junction bases left unmatched: 20. Germline V CDR1 and CDR2: SNHLY, FYNNEI. The CDR3 has 18 amino acids. DNA of the CDR3: TGTGCCAGCACCCGTGGGGCTTCTAGCGGGAGGTGGGGAACCGAGCAGTACTTC. Protein product: CASTRGASSGRWGTEQYF.

This clone was recorded a few times. V is TRBV7-8 and J is TRBJ1-1; D not resolved. The CDR3 is 15 amino acids. CDR1 is SGHVS, CDR2 FQNEAQ, per germline. The germline V and J ends were trimmed by 4 bases and 1 base, with 13 bases remaining between them. The CDR3 loop reads CASSSGPATNTEAFF. The CDR3 DNA reads as TGTGCCAGCAGCTCCGGGCCAGCGACGAACACTGAAGCTTTCTTT.

Ten or more counts support this clone. The chain couples TRBV5-4 to TRBJ1-2; D perhaps matches TRBD1 (5 bases). Germline values: CDR1 SGHNT, CDR2 YYREEE (reference sequence). This CDR3 has 16 amino acids. V lost 0 bases, J lost 3 bases, and 15 bases lay in between. The CDR3 spells CASSLGGRVTDYGYTF. The CDR3 nucleotides read TGTGCCAGCAGCTTGGGGGGCAGGGTTACTGACTATGGCTACACCTTC.

The genes are TRBV2 and TRBJ1-5, with D unclear. The CDR3 sequence is 15 residues long. Germline CDR1 reads SNHLY; CDR2 reads FYNNEI. V shed 2 bases and J shed 5 bases, with 13 bases lying between them. CDR3 bases: TGTGCCAGCAGTGAATTGGGGAGTACGGATCAGCCCCAGCATTTT. Translated: CASSELGSTDQPQHF.

This clone has a handful of counts. This sequence joins TRBV7-3 and TRBJ2-3; 7 bases agree with TRBD1. Germline-derived CDR1 and CDR2 are SGHTA and FQGTGA. The CDR3 totals 15 residues. The junction had 10 bases not matched to a gene; V was cut back by 4 bases and J by 6 bases. The CDR3, as DNA: TGTGCCAGCAGCTCGACAGGGCTTATAGAGGATACGCAGTATTTT. Protein sequence: CASSSTGLIEDTQYF. The complete variable domain, with remaining parts taken from reference TRBV7-3 and TRBJ2-3, reads GAGVSQTPSNKVTEKGKYVELRCDPISGHTALYWYRQSLGQGPEFLIYFQGTGAADDSGLPNDRFFAVRPEGSVSTLKIQRTERGDSAVYLCASSSTGLIEDTQYFGPGTRLTVL.

This clone occurred a few times. The chain carries TRBV28 and TRBJ2-1, with 7 nucleotides matching TRBD1. V lost 3 bases, J lost 8 bases, and 1 base stayed unmatched. The CDR3 covers 12 residues. Germline CDR1 reads MDHEN; CDR2 reads SYDVKM. In DNA form, the CDR3 reads TGTGCCAGCAGTTTGGGACAGTATGAGCAGTTCTTC. Translation: CASSLGQYEQFF.

V gene TRBV28 combines with J gene TRBJ1-2; a possible D gene is TRBD1 (5 bases). Germline V CDR1 and CDR2: MDHEN, SYDVKM. The CDR3 runs to 14 residues. The V end lost 7 bases, the J end lost 8 bases, and 20 bases lay between the germline ends. The CDR3 spells CASTLPRVSGGYTF. Written as DNA, the CDR3 is TGTGCCAGCACCTTACCCAGGGTGTCAGGAGGCTACACCTTC.

This clone turned up a few times. The chain couples TRBV19 to TRBJ2-1, with TRBD2 matching 8 bases. Germline V lookup: CDR1 LNHDA, CDR2 SQIVND (reference sequence). V lost 1 base and J lost 4; bases outside the gene matches: 6. This CDR3 region has 16 residues. CDR3 protein: CASSIGPSGGYNEQFF. The CDR3 coding sequence is TGTGCCAGTAGTATAGGGCCCAGCGGGGGATACAATGAGCAGTTCTTC.

This chain joins TRBV7-3 and TRBJ2-5; maybe TRBD2 (5 bases). Germline V CDR1 and CDR2: SGHTA, FQGTGA. V was shortened by 5 bases and J by 2 bases, with 15 bases between the two germline ends. There are 15 residues in the CDR3. As DNA, the CDR3 is TGTGCCAGCAGCCTCGGGATGGGTAGGCAAGAGACCCAGTACTTC. This codes for CASSLGMGRQETQYF.